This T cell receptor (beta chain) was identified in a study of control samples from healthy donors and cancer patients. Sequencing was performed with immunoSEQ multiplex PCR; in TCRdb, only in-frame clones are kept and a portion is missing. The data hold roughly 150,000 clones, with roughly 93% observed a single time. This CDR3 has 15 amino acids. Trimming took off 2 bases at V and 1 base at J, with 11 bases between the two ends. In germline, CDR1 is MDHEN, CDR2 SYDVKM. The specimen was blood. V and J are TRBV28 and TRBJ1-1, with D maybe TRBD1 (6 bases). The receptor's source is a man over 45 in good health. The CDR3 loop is CASSLGGGGNTEAFF. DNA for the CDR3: TGTGCCAGCAGTTTAGGGGGCGGCGGGAACACTGAAGCTTTCTTT.